This TCR beta chain was found in a study of blood T cell repertoires in COVID-19. Study at large: The United States, Italy and Spain were the sources of the acute and convalescent COVID-19 samples. The analysed material was cDNA or gDNA that came from T cells, B-cell-depleted T cells, or PBMCs.

Profiling relied on immunoSEQ multiplex PCR, and the TCRdb table lists in-frame clones only, not all of them. The repertoire consists of under 300,000 clones, with 65% to 90% occurring once and the leading ten covering approximately 2.3%. The CDR3 extends over 14 amino acids. V trimming: 2 bases; J trimming: 6 bases; junction bases outside the gene matches: 5. Per the germline V gene, CDR1 is SGHNT and CDR2 is YYREEE (reference sequence). The material sequenced was peripheral blood. The receptor was derived from a man aged 40-55 years who had recovered from COVID-19. The chain uses TRBV5-4 and TRBJ1-2; 9 bases map to TRBD1. The CDR3 DNA reads TGTGCCAGCAGCTTTAGACAGGGGGTGGATGGCTACACCTTC. Translation gives CASSFRQGVDGYTF.